Below are 11 T cell receptor beta chains sequenced from a single sample in a study of cytomegalovirus exposure and HLA in healthy donors. The PCR used 60 Vbeta and 13 Jbeta primers. Libraries were prepared by immunoSEQ multiplex PCR; TCRdb keeps only in-frame clonotypes and omits some of them. Of about 150,000 clones in the sample, roughly 70% were seen once. Source material: PBMCs. The receptors derive from a man aged 45-65 years in good health and CMV-seropositive.

As DNA, the CDR3 is TGCGCCAGCAGCCCCCCGCCAGGGTACGATACGCAGTATTTT. Protein product: CASSPPPGYDTQYF. The chain recombines TRBV5-1 with TRBJ2-3; TRBD1 might be the D (5 bases). Germline V gene sequence: CDR1 SGHRS, CDR2 YFSETQ. The CDR3 contains 14 residues. V dropped 4 bases and J dropped 6 bases, with 15 bases sitting between them.

J is TRBJ2-1 and V is TRBV2; 10 bases map to TRBD1. CDR1 and CDR2 from the germline V gene are SNHLY and FYNNEI. The V gene end was trimmed by 6 bases and the J gene end by 9 bases; junction bases not matched to a gene: 5. This CDR3 has 13 residues. CDR3 in DNA: TGTGCCAGCAGCCCGGACAGGGGGTTTGAGCAGTTCTTC. Translation: CASSPDRGFEQFF.

This clone was counted only a few times. The chain combines TRBV19 with TRBJ1-2; D might be TRBD1 (5 bases). Germline CDR1 is LNHDA and CDR2 is SQIVND (reference sequence). Trimming shortened V by 4 bases and J by 2 bases, and 11 bases separated the two germline ends. The CDR3 totals 14 residues. CDR3 amino acids: CASSRTTVNYGYTF. The CDR3 DNA sequence: TGTGCCAGTAGTAGGACGACAGTAAACTATGGCTACACCTTC.

This clone has only one observation. The chain carries TRBV11-2 and TRBJ1-1; TRBD1 aligns across 8 bases. Germline V gives CDR1 SGHAT, CDR2 FQNNGV. The CDR3 totals 17 residues. The V and J ends lost 5 bases and 1 base, in that order; junction bases with no gene match: 12. This CDR3 is CASSVGRGTGENTEAFF. DNA for the CDR3: TGTGCCAGCAGCGTGGGCCGCGGGACAGGAGAGAACACTGAAGCTTTCTTT.

DNA for the CDR3: TGTGCCAGCAGCCCAGGGGGGAGGAACACTGAAGCTTTCTTT. It specifies CASSPGGRNTEAFF. This chain connects TRBV9 to TRBJ1-1; 7 bases line up with TRBD1. The CDR3 covers 14 residues. Germline V gene data show CDR1 as SGDLS and CDR2 as YYNGEE. Unmatched junction bases numbered 4, after V lost 4 bases and J lost 1 base.

The V call is TRBV5-1, the J call TRBJ2-1; 15 positions match TRBD2. V lost 5 bases and J lost 7; bases outside the gene matches: 4. Germline V gene sequence: CDR1 SGHRS, CDR2 YFSETQ. This CDR3 contains 15 residues. The CDR3, as DNA: TGCGCCAGCAGTCGGACTAGCGGGGGGGGAAATGAGCAGTTCTTC. This gives the protein CASSRTSGGGNEQFF.

The chain is built from TRBV19 and TRBJ2-3, with TRBD2 identical over 8 bases. Unmatched junction bases numbered 14, after V lost 9 bases and J lost 6 bases. Per the germline V gene, CDR1 is LNHDA and CDR2 is SQIVND (reference sequence). This CDR3 spans 15 amino acids. The CDR3, as DNA: TGTGCCAGCGGGGGGGGCGGGGGCCGGGGGGATACGCAGTATTTT. Its translation is CASGGGGGRGDTQYF.

The V and J genes are TRBV7-2 and TRBJ1-2; D perhaps matches TRBD1 (6 bases). V dropped 0 bases and J dropped 8 bases, with 16 bases sitting between them. Germline assignment: CDR1 SGHTA and CDR2 FQGNSA. CDR3 length: 15 amino acids. The CDR3 protein is CASSLALGQGQGYTF. The CDR3 bases are TGTGCCAGCAGCTTAGCGTTAGGGCAGGGGCAAGGCTACACCTTC. Full variable domain (missing parts from reference TRBV7-2 and TRBJ1-2): GAGVSQSPSNKVTEKGKDVELRCDPISGHTALYWYRQSLGQGLEFLIYFQGNSAPDKSGLPSDRFSAERTGGSVSTLTIQRTQQEDSAVYLCASSLALGQGQGYTFGSGTRLTVV.

In nucleotides, the CDR3 is TGTGCCAGCAGCCTAAGAGGGGGTTCTCGCACAGATACGCAGTATTTT. Its translation: CASSLRGGSRTDTQYF. V usage is TRBV7-3 and J usage is TRBJ2-3; D may be TRBD1 (6 bases). The CDR3 sequence is 16 residues long. V lost 5 bases and J 1 base, leaving 16 bases between the germline ends. CDR1 and CDR2 from the germline V gene are SGHTA and FQGTGA.

The chain recombines TRBV6-1 with TRBJ2-7; D possibly corresponds to TRBD2 (6 bases). Between the trimmed V and J ends, which lost 8 bases and 2 bases, there was a span of 10 bases. The CDR3 totals 12 residues. Germline V CDR1 and CDR2: MNHNS, SASEGT. The CDR3 DNA reads as TGTGCCAGCCGGGACTGGACCTACGAGCAGTACTTC. Its protein is CASRDWTYEQYF.

The chain is built from TRBV7-6 and TRBJ2-2, with D unclear. Germline CDR1 reads SGHVS; CDR2 reads FNYEAQ. The CDR3 is made up of 14 amino acids. V dropped 5 bases and J dropped 2 bases, with 9 bases sitting between them. CDR3 residues: CASSPQINTGELFF. For the CDR3, the DNA is TGTGCCAGCAGCCCCCAGATTAACACCGGGGAGCTGTTTTTT.